This TCR beta chain appears in the sequencing data of a study of CD8+ T cells in alopecia areata. The CDR3 consists of 18 residues. V was pared by 4 bases and J by 7 bases, with 14 bases of the junction left unmatched. In germline, CDR1 is LNHDA, CDR2 SQIVND (reference sequence). Once RNA had been extracted, it was reverse transcribed into cDNA to act as the sequencing template. The protocol was immunoSEQ multiplex PCR, while the TCRdb copy is restricted to in-frame clones and leaves out a portion. Of about 99,000 clones in the sample, over 75% were seen once. In regard to this clone: The target antigen is unknown.

Treatment reported: oral pan-JAK inhibitor, 5-10 mg twice daily. Alopecia areata patients provided lesional scalp punch biopsies and peripheral blood. Findings of the study overall: Administration of tofacitinib significantly diminished scalp clonality and expanded CD8+ clones within the top 100.

The chain carries TRBV19 and TRBJ1-5; 12 bases match TRBD1. This material consisted of CD8+ T cells sorted from blood, taken at week 34, from a patient treated with tofacitinib. This TCR was recovered from a human donor with alopecia areata. CDR3 region: CASSTRRPRDRGQQPQHF. The CDR3 DNA reads as TGTGCCAGTAGTACTCGCCGCCCCCGGGACAGGGGGCAGCAGCCCCAGCATTTT.